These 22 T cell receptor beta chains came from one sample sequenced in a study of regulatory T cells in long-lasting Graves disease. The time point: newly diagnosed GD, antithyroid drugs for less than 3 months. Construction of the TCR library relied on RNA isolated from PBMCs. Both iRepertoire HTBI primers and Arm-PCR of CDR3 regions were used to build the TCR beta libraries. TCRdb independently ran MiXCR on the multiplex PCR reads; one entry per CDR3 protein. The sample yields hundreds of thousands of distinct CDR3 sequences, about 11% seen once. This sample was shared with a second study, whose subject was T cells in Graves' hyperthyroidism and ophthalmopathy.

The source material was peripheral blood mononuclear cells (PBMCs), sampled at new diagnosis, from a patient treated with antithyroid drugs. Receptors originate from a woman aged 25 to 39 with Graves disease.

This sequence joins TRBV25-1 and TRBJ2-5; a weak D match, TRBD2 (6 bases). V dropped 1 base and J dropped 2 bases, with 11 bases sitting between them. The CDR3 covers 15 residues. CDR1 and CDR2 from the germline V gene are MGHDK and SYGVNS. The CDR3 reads CASSELSGAQETQYF. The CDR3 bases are TGTGCCAGCAGTGAATTATCGGGAGCGCAAGAGACCCAGTACTTC.

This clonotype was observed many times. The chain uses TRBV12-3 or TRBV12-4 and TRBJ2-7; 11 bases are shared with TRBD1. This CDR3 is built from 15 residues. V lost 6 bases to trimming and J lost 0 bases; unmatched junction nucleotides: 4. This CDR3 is CASRIGTGGSYEQYF. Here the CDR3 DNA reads TGTGCCAGCAGAATCGGGACAGGGGGCTCCTACGAGCAGTACTTC.

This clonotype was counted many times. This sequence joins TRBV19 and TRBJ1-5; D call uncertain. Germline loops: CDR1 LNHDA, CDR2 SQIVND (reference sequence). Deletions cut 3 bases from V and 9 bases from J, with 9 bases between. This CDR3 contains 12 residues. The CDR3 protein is CASSIGVGPQHF. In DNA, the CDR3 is TGTGCCAGTAGTATCGGAGTAGGGCCCCAGCATTTT.

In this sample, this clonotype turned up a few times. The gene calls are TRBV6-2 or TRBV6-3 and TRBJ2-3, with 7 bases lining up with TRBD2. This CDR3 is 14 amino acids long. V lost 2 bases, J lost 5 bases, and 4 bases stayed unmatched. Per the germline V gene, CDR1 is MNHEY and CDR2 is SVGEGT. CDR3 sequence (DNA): TGTGCCAGCAGTTACGGGGGGGGTGGAGATACGCAGTATTTT. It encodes CASSYGGGGDTQYF.

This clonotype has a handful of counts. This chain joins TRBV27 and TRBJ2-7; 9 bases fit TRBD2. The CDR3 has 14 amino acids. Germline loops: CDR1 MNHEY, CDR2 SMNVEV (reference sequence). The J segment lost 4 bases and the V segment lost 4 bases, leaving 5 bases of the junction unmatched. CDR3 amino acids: CASSYTLAGYEQYF. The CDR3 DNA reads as TGTGCCAGCAGTTATACGCTAGCGGGATACGAGCAGTACTTC.

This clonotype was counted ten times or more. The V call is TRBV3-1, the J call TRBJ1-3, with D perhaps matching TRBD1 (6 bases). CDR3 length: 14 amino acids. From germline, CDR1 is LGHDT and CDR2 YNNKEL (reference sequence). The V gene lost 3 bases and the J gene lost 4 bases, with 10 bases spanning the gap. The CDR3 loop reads CASSHLGTGNTIYF. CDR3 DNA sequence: TGTGCCAGCAGCCACCTTGGGACAGGAAACACCATATATTTT.

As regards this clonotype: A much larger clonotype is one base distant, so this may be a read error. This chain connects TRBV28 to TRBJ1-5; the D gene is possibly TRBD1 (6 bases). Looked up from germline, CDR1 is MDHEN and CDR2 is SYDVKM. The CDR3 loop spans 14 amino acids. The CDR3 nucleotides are TGTGCCGGCAGTCTTACAGGGCGCTTGGAGCCCCAGCATTTT. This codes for CAGSLTGRLEPQHF.

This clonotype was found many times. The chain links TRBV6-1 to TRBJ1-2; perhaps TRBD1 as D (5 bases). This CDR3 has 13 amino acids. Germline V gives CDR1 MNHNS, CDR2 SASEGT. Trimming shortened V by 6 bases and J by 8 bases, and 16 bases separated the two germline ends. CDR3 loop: CASRGWGLGGYTF. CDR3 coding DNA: TGTGCCAGCAGAGGCTGGGGCTTGGGAGGCTACACCTTC.

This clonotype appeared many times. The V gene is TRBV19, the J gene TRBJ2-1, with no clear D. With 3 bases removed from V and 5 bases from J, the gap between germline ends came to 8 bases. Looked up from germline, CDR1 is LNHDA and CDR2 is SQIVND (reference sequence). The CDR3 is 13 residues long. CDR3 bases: TGTGCCAGTAGTATCAACGGCCACAATGAGCAGTTCTTC. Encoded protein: CASSINGHNEQFF.

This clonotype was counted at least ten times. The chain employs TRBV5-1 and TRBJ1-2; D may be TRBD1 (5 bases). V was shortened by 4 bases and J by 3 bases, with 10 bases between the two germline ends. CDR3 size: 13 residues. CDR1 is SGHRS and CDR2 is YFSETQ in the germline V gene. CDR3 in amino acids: CASSIRDHYGYTF. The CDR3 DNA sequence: TGCGCCAGCAGCATACGGGACCACTATGGCTACACCTTC.

The CDR3 DNA is TGTGCCAGCAGTCCCCTAGCGGGCCAAGCGTCACAATCCTACAATGAGCAGTTCTTC. As protein: CASSPLAGQASQSYNEQFF. The V and J genes are TRBV6-2 or TRBV6-3 and TRBJ2-1; 8 bases align to TRBD2. This CDR3 has 19 amino acids. Germline V gene data show CDR1 as MNHEY and CDR2 as SVGEGT. The V gene end was trimmed by 5 bases and the J gene end by 1 base; junction bases not matched to a gene: 16.

This CDR3 is CASGESRATPLHF. CDR3 sequence (DNA): TGTGCCAGTGGGGAGTCCAGGGCGACTCCCCTCCACTTT. The J gene is TRBJ1-6, the V gene TRBV30; tentatively, D is TRBD1 (5 bases). Trimming removed 8 bases at V and 13 bases at J, with 21 bases between. Per the germline V gene, CDR1 is GTSNPN and CDR2 is SVGIG (reference sequence). This CDR3 has 13 amino acids.

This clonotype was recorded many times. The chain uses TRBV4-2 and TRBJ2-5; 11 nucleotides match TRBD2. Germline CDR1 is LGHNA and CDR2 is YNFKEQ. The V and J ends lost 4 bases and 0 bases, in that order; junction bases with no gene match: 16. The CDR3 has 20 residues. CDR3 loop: CASSRSLGQVLAGDQETQYF. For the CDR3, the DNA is TGTGCCAGCAGCCGAAGTTTGGGACAGGTACTAGCGGGAGACCAAGAGACCCAGTACTTC.

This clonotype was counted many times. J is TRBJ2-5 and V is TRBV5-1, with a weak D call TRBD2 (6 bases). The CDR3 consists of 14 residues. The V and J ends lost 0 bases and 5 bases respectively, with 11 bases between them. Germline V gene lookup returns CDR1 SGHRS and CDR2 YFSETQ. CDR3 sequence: CASSLALAMETQYF. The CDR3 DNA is TGCGCCAGCAGCTTGGCCCTAGCGATGGAGACCCAGTACTTC.

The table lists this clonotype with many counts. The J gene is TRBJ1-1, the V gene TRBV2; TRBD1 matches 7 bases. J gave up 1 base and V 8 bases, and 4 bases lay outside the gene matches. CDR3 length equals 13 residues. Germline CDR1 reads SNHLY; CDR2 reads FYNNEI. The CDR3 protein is CASGDRENTEAFF. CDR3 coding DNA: TGTGCCAGCGGGGACAGAGAGAACACTGAAGCTTTCTTT.

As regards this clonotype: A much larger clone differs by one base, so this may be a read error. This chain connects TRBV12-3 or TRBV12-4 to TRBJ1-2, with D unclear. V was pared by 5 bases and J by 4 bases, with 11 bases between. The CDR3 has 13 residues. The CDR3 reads CASSAGWRYGYTF. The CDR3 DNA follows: TGTGCCAGCAGTGCGGGATGGCGCTATGGCTACACCTTC.

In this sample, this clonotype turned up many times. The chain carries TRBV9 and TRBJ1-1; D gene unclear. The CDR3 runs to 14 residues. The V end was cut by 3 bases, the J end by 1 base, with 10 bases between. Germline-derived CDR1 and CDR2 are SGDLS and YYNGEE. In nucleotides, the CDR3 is TGTGCCAGCAGCGCGGCAGGCTCGAACACTGAAGCTTTCTTT. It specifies CASSAAGSNTEAFF.

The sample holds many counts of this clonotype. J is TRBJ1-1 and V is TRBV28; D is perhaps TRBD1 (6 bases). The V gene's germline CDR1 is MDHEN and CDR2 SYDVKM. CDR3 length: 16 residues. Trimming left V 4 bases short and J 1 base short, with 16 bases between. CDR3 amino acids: CASSSRPGVQNTEAFF. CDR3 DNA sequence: TGTGCCAGCAGTTCTAGACCAGGGGTCCAGAACACTGAAGCTTTCTTT.

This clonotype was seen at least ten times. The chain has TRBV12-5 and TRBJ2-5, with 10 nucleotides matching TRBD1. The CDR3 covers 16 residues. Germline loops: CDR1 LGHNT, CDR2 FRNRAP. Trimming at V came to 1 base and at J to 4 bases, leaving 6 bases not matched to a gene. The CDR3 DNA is TGTGCTAGTGGTTTGGCCGGGACAGGGGTAGTAGAGACCCAGTACTTC. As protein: CASGLAGTGVVETQYF.

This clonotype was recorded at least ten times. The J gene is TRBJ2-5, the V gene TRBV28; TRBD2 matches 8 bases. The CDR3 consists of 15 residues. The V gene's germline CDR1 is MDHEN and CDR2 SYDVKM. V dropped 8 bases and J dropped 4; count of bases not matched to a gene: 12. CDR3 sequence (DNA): TGTGCCAGCTCCCCAACTAGCGGCTGGGGAGAGACCCAGTACTTC. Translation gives CASSPTSGWGETQYF.

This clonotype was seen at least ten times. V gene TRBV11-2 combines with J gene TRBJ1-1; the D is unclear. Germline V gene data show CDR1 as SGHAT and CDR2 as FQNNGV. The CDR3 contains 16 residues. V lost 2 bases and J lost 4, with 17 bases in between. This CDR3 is CASSLSLTPSGTEAFF. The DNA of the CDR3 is TGTGCCAGCAGCTTATCGTTGACACCATCCGGCACTGAAGCTTTCTTT.

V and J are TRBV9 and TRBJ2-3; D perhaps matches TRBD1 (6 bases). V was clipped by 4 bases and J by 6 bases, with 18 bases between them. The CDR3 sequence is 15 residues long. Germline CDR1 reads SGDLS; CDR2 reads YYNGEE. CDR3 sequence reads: CASSLWGRSEDTQYF. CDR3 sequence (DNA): TGTGCCAGCAGCCTATGGGGGCGGTCCGAGGATACGCAGTATTTT.